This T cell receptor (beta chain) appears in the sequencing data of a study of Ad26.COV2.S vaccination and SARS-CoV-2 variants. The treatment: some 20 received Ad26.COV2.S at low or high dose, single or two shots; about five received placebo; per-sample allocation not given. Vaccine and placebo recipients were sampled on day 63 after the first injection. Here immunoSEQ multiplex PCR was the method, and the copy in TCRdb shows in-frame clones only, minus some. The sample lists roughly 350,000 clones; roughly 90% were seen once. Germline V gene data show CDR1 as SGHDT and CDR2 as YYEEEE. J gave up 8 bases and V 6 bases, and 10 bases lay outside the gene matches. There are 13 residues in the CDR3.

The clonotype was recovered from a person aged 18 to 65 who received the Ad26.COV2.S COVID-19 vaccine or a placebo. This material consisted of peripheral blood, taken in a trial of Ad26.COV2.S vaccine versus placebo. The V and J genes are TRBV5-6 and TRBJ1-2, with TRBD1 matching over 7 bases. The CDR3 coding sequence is TGTGCCAGCACACGCGACAGGGTCGGCGGCTACACCTTC. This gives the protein CASTRDRVGGYTF.